The 7 T cell receptor beta chains listed next were all sequenced from one sample in a study of T-cell reconstitution after alpha-beta-depleted transplantation in children. TCRbeta library preparation incorporated unique molecular identifiers. TCRdb re-analysed the PCR reads in MiXCR, keeping a single row per CDR3 protein. The sample consists of about 100,000 distinct CDR3 sequences, 4.5% to 7.5% of them appearing once. Sequences were derived from PBMCs, mostly from graft donor cells, sampled 60 days after TCRalphabeta/CD19-depleted stem cell transplant. All receptors come from a female patient aged 2 to 10 who had a stem cell transplant for Fanconi anemia, so the T cells may come from the graft donor.

A few counts support this clonotype. This rearrangement joins TRBV12-3 or TRBV12-4 to TRBJ1-2; D possibly corresponds to TRBD1 (5 bases). This CDR3 has 14 residues. Deletions cut 7 bases from V and 8 bases from J, with 20 bases between. CDR3: CASKSGATYGGYTF. CDR3 nucleotide sequence: TGTGCCAGCAAATCCGGGGCTACATATGGCGGCTACACCTTC.

This chain uses TRBV6-1 with TRBJ2-7, with D tentatively TRBD1 (6 bases). V shed 10 bases and J shed 6 bases, with 22 bases lying between them. The CDR3 extends over 14 amino acids. Germline V gene lookup returns CDR1 MNHNS and CDR2 SASEGT. Written as DNA, the CDR3 is TGTGCCACCTACTCAGGGGAGTGGGCTGCCGAGCAGTACTTC. Encoded protein: CATYSGEWAAEQYF.

This clonotype was recorded many times. The chain combines TRBV27 with TRBJ2-1; D unclear. Trimming cost V 1 base and J 11 bases, with 15 bases left between them. The CDR3 loop spans 14 amino acids. The germline CDR1 and CDR2 sequences are MNHEY and SMNVEV (reference sequence). The DNA for the CDR3 is TGTGCCAGCAGTTTATATAGTGAGGCAGGCCAGCAGTTCTTC. Residues: CASSLYSEAGQQFF.

This clonotype was counted many times. CDR3 amino acids: CASSSTRGRSTYEQYF. CDR3 in DNA: TGTGCCAGCAGTTCTACCCGGGGCCGTTCCACCTACGAGCAGTACTTC. The chain links TRBV6-2 or TRBV6-3 to TRBJ2-7, with D perhaps given as TRBD1 or TRBD2 (5 bases each). This CDR3 spans 16 amino acids. Germline loops: CDR1 MNHEY, CDR2 SVGEGT. Trimming took off 4 bases at V and 2 bases at J, with 18 bases between the two ends.

This clonotype was detected many times. The chain uses TRBV5-1 and TRBJ2-5; D is perhaps TRBD2 (6 bases). Germline V gene data show CDR1 as SGHRS and CDR2 as YFSETQ. With 4 bases removed from V and 4 bases from J, the gap between germline ends came to 14 bases. The CDR3 is made up of 14 amino acids. The CDR3 reads CASSAGNGRETQYF. In DNA, the CDR3 is TGCGCCAGCAGCGCGGGTAACGGGAGAGAGACCCAGTACTTC.

In regard to this clonotype: A much bigger clone sits one base away, suggesting this may be a read error. The J gene is TRBJ2-7, the V gene TRBV2; D is perhaps TRBD2 (6 bases). Germline V gene sequence: CDR1 SNHLY, CDR2 FYNNEI. This CDR3 spans 14 amino acids. CDR3 amino acids: CASTAGGKDYELYF. CDR3 DNA sequence: TGTGCCAGCACCGCGGGCGGGAAGGACTACGAGCTGTACTTC.

Many counts were recorded for this clonotype. V usage is TRBV28 and J usage is TRBJ2-1, with D perhaps TRBD2 (5 bases). CDR1 MDHEN and CDR2 SYDVKM come from the germline V gene. The V end lost 5 bases, the J end lost 10 bases, and 15 bases lay between the germline ends. This CDR3 has 13 amino acids. CDR3 in amino acids: CASSPASGREQFF. The CDR3 nucleotides are TGTGCCAGCAGTCCAGCCAGCGGCCGAGAGCAGTTCTTC.